The 8 T cell receptor beta chains below come from one sample, sequenced in a study of shared clonotypes between healthy human individuals. Method: immunoSEQ multiplex PCR; TCRdb's copy keeps in-frame clones and lacks some. The sample carries more than 2 million clones, approximately 94% recorded once. Material for sequencing was naive CD4+ T cells sorted from blood. Subset here: CD45RA+ positively selected. The receptors derive from a man younger than 35 in good health.

The J gene is TRBJ2-2, the V gene TRBV2; D perhaps matches TRBD2 (5 bases). The CDR3 runs 15 residues. Germline loops: CDR1 SNHLY, CDR2 FYNNEI. V was trimmed by 5 bases and J by 0 bases, leaving 10 bases between them. Here the CDR3 DNA reads TGTGCCAGCAGTCTGGCGGGTCCGAACACCGGGGAGCTGTTTTTT. Translating it yields CASSLAGPNTGELFF.

The V gene is TRBV7-2, the J gene TRBJ2-3, with 9 positions matching TRBD2. Unmatched junction bases numbered 5, after V lost 0 bases and J lost 4 bases. The germline V gene has CDR1 SGHTA and CDR2 FQGNSA. The CDR3 sequence is 16 residues long. In DNA form, the CDR3 reads TGTGCCAGCAGCTTAGCGGTGCGGGAGGGGGCAGATACGCAGTATTTT. Translated, it gives CASSLAVREGADTQYF.

V gene TRBV6-1 combines with J gene TRBJ2-2; 10 nucleotides match TRBD2. Unmatched junction bases numbered 13, after V lost 4 bases and J lost 2 bases. Germline V CDR1 and CDR2: MNHNS, SASEGT. This CDR3 spans 19 amino acids. CDR3 amino acids: CASSAVSGRPGLNTGELFF. The CDR3 DNA sequence: TGTGCCAGCAGTGCTGTTAGCGGGAGGCCTGGGCTAAACACCGGGGAGCTGTTTTTT.

The chain is built from TRBV20-1 and TRBJ2-1; TRBD2 might be the D (5 bases). The CDR3 is 10 amino acids. The V and J ends lost 7 bases and 8 bases respectively, with 9 bases between them. Germline-derived CDR1 and CDR2 are DFQATT and SNEGSKA (reference sequence). The CDR3 reads CSVRGHEQFF. The CDR3 nucleotides read TGCAGTGTTCGAGGGCATGAGCAGTTCTTC.

This chain connects TRBV29-1 to TRBJ2-5, with D maybe TRBD1 (6 bases). The CDR3 runs 14 residues. Between the trimmed V and J ends, which lost 5 bases and 2 bases, there was a span of 15 bases. Germline CDR1 SQVTM, CDR2 ANQGSEA. The CDR3 sequence: CSVHGPGQQETQYF. DNA of the CDR3: TGCAGCGTTCACGGGCCGGGACAACAAGAGACCCAGTACTTC.

This clone is a singleton in its sample. The V call is TRBV7-2, the J call TRBJ1-3; D call uncertain. V shed 5 bases and J shed 7 bases, with 18 bases lying between them. CDR3 length: 15 amino acids. CDR1 and CDR2 (germline): SGHTA, FQGNSA. The CDR3 DNA sequence: TGTGCCAGCAGCCCGCGGGCAGTCGTAGGCAACACCATATATTTT. Protein: CASSPRAVVGNTIYF.

The rearrangement links TRBV6-4 to TRBJ1-4; D may be TRBD1 (6 bases). Germline V CDR1 and CDR2: MRHNA, SNTAGT. This CDR3 region has 13 residues. The ends were cut back, 5 bases at V and 8 bases at J, with 12 bases in the middle. This chain's CDR3 is CASSNRVGEKLFF. The CDR3 coding sequence is TGTGCCAGCAGTAACAGGGTTGGAGAAAAACTGTTTTTT.

The rearrangement joins TRBV2 to TRBJ1-4; no definite D call. Germline V gene lookup returns CDR1 SNHLY and CDR2 FYNNEI. V was trimmed by 7 bases and J by 7 bases, leaving 10 bases between them. CDR3 length equals 12 residues. The CDR3: CASTPGGEKLFF. The DNA for the CDR3 is TGTGCCAGCACACCCGGTGGTGAAAAACTGTTTTTT.